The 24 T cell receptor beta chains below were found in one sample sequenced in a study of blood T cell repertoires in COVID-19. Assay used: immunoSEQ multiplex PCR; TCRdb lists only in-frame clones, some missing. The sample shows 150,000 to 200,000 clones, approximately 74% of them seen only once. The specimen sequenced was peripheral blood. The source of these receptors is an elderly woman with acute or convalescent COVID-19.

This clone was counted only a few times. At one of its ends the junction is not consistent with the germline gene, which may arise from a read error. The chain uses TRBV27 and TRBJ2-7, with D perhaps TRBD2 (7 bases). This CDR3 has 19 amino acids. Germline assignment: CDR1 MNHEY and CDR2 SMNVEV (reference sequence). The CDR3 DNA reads TGTGCCAGCAAAATCGGGACATTTGGACCCGGGACTACCTCCAACGAGCAGTACTTC. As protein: CASKIGTFGPGTTSNEQYF.

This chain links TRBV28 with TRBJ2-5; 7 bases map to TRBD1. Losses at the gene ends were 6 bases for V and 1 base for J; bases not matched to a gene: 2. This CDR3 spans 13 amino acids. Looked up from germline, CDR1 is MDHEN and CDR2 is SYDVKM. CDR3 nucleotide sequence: TGTGCCAGCAGGGGGACAGTCCAAGAGACCCAGTACTTC. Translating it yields CASRGTVQETQYF.

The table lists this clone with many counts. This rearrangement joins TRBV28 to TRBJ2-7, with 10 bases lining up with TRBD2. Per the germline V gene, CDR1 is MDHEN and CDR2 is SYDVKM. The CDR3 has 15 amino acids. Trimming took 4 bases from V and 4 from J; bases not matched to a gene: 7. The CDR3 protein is CASSSPSGSGYEQYF. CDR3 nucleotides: TGTGCCAGCAGTTCACCTAGCGGGAGCGGGTACGAGCAGTACTTC.

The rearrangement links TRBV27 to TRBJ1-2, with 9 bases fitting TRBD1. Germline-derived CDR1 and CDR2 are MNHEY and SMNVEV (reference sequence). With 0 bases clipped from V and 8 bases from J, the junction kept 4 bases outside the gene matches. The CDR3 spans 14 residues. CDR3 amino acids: CASSLSGQGRGYTF. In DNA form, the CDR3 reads TGTGCCAGCAGTTTATCGGGACAGGGTCGGGGCTACACCTTC.

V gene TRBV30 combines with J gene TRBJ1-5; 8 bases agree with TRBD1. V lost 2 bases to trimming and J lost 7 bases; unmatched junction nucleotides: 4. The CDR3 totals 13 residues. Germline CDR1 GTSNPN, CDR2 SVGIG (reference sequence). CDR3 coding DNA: TGTGCCTGGAGTCTGGACAGGGAGCAGCCCCAGCATTTT. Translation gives CAWSLDREQPQHF.

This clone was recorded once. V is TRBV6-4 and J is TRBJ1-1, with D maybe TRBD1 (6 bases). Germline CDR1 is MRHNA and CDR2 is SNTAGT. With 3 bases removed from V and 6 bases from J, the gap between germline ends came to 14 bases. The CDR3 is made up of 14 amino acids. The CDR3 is CASSEREGGPEAFF. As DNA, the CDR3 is TGTGCCAGCAGTGAGAGGGAGGGGGGTCCTGAAGCTTTCTTT.

The CDR3 DNA follows: TGTGCCAGCAGTTTCGGGAGAAACTACAATGAGCAGTTCTTC. The encoded protein is CASSFGRNYNEQFF. This chain uses TRBV6-2 or TRBV6-3 with TRBJ2-1; D may be TRBD2 (6 bases). The V gene lost 4 bases and the J gene lost 3 bases, with 10 bases spanning the gap. CDR1 and CDR2 (germline): MNHEY, SVGEGT. This CDR3 has 14 residues.

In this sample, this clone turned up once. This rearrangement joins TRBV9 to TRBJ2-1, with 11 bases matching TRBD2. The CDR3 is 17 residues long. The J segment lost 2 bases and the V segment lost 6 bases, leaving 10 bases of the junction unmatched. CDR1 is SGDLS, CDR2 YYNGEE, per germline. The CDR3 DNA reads TGTGCCAGCACCCCCCAGCTAGCGGGAGGACCCTACAATGAGCAGTTCTTC. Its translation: CASTPQLAGGPYNEQFF.

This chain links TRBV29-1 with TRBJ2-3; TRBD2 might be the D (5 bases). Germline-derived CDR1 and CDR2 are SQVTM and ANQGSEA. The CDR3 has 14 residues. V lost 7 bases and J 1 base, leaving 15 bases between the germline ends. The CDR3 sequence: CSGRLLLGTDTQYF. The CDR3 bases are TGCAGCGGCCGACTACTTCTTGGCACAGATACGCAGTATTTT.

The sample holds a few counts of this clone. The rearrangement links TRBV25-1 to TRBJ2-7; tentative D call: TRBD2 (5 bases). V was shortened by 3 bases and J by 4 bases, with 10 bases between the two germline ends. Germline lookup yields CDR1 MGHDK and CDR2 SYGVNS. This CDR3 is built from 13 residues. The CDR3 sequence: CASSDGRGYEQYF. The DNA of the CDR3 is TGTGCCAGCAGTGATGGCCGAGGGTACGAGCAGTACTTC.

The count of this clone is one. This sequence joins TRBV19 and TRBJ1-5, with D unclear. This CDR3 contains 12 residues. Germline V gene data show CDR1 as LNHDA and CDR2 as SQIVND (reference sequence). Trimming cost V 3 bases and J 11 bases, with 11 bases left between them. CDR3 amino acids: CASSIRGATQHF. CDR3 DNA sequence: TGTGCCAGTAGTATCCGAGGAGCTACCCAGCATTTT. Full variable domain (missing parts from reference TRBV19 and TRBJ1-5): DGGITQSPKYLFRKEGQNVTLSCEQNLNHDAMYWYRQDPGQGLRLIYYSQIVNDFQKGDIAEGYSVSREKKESFPLTVTSAQKNPTAFYLCASSIRGATQHFGDGTRLSIL.

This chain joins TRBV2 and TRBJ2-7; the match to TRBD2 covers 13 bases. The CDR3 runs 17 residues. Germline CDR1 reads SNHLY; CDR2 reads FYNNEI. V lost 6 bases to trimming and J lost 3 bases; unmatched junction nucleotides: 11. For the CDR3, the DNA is TGTGCCAGCAGAGGACTAGCGGGGGACCTGAAAGGCTACGAGCAGTACTTC. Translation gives CASRGLAGDLKGYEQYF.

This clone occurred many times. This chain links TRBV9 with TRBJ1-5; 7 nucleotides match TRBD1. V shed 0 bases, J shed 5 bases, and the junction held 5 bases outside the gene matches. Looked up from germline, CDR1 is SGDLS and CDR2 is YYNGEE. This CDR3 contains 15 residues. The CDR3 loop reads CASSVEGGEDQPQHF. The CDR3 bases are TGTGCCAGCAGCGTAGAAGGGGGCGAAGATCAGCCCCAGCATTTT. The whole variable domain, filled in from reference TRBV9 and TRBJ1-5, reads DSGVTQTPKHLITATGQRVTLRCSPRSGDLSVYWYQQSLDQGLQFLIQYYNGEERAKGNILERFSAQQFPDLHSELNLSSLELGDSALYFCASSVEGGEDQPQHFGDGTRLSIL.

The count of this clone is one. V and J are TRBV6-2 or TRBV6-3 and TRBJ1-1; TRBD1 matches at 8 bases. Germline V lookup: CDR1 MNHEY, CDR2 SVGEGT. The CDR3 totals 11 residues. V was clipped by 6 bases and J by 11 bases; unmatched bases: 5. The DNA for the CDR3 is TGTGCCAGCAGCAGGGGGCGCCGGGCTTTCTTT. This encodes CASSRGRRAFF.

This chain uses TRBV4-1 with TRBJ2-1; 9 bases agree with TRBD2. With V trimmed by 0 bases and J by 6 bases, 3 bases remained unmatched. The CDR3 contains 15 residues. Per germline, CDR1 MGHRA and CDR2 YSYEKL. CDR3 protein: CASSQDQREVNEQFF. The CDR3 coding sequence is TGCGCCAGCAGCCAAGACCAGCGGGAGGTCAATGAGCAGTTCTTC.

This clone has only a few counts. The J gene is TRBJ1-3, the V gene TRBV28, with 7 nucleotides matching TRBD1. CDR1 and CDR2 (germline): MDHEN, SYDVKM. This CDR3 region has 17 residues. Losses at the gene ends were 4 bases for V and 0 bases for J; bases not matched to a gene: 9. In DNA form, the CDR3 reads TGTGCCAGCAGTTACTCCCCGGGACAGCGCTCTGGAAACACCATATATTTT. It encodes CASSYSPGQRSGNTIYF. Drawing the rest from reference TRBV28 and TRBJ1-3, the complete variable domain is DVKVTQSSRYLVKRTGEKVFLECVQDMDHENMFWYRQDPGLGLRLIYFSYDVKMKEKGDIPEGYSVSREKKERFSLILESASTNQTSMYLCASSYSPGQRSGNTIYFGEGSWLTVV.

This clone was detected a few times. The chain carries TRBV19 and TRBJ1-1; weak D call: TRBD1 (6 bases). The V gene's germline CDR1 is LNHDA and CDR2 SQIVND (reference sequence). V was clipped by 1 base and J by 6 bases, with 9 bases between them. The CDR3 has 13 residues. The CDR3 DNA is TGTGCCAGTAGTATAGTGGCAGGGGCTGAAGCTTTCTTT. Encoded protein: CASSIVAGAEAFF.

The CDR3 DNA is TGCAGCGTCCTGGGACTAGCGGTCGGGGACACCGGGGAGCTGTTTTTT. Translation gives CSVLGLAVGDTGELFF. The chain recombines TRBV29-1 with TRBJ2-2; TRBD2 agrees at 11 bases. After removal of 6 bases from V and 3 bases from J, the junction contained 9 bases not matched to a gene. The length of the CDR3 is 16 residues. Germline values: CDR1 SQVTM, CDR2 ANQGSEA.

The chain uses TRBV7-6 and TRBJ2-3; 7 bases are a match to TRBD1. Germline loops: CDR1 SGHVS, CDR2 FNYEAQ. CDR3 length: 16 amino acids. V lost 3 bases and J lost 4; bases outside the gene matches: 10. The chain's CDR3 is CASSLSTGTGADTQYF. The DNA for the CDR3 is TGTGCCAGCAGCTTGTCTACCGGCACAGGGGCAGATACGCAGTATTTT.

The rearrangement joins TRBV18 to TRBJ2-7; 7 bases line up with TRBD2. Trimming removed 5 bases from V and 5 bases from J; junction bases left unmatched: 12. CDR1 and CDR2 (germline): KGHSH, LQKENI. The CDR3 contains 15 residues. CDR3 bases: TGTGCCAGCTCATTCGACGGGGGGTTGTGGAACGAGCAGTACTTC. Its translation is CASSFDGGLWNEQYF. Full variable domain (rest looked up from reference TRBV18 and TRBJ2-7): NAGVMQNPRHLVRRRGQEARLRCSPMKGHSHVYWYRQLPEEGLKFMVYLQKENIIDESGMPKERFSAEFPKEGPSILRIQQVVRGDSAAYFCASSFDGGLWNEQYFGPGTRLTVT.

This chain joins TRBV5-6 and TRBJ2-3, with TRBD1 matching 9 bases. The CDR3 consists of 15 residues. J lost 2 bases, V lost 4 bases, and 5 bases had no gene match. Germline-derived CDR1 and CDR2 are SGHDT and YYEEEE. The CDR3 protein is CASSIQGAPTDTQYF. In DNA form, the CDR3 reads TGTGCCAGCAGCATACAGGGGGCCCCCACAGATACGCAGTATTTT.

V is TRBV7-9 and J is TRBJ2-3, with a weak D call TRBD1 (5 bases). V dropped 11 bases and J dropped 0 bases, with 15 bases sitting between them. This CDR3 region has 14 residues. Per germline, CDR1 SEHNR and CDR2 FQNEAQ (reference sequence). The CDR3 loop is CAYEQVASTDTQYF. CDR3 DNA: TGTGCCTATGAACAGGTCGCTAGCACAGATACGCAGTATTTT.

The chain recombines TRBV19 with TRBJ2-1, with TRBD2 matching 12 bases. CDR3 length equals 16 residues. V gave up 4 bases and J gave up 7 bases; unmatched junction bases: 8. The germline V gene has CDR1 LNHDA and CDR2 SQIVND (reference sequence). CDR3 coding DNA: TGTGCCAGTAGTACCGCCGGGCTAGCGGGAGGGAATGAGCAGTTCTTC. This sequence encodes CASSTAGLAGGNEQFF. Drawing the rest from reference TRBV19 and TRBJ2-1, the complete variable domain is DGGITQSPKYLFRKEGQNVTLSCEQNLNHDAMYWYRQDPGQGLRLIYYSQIVNDFQKGDIAEGYSVSREKKESFPLTVTSAQKNPTAFYLCASSTAGLAGGNEQFFGPGTRLTVL.

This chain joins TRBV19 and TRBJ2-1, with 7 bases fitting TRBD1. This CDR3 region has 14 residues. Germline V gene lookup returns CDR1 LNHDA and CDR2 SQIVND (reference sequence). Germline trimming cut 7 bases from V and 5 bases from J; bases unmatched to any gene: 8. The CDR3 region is CASTKGARNNEQFF. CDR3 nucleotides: TGTGCCAGTACCAAGGGGGCACGCAACAATGAGCAGTTCTTC.